Included here is one TCR beta chain sequence, with context. Antigen specificity is unknown. These data belong to a study of Ad26.COV2.S vaccination and SARS-CoV-2 variants. General study points: Spike-specific TCR breadth in vaccine recipients exceeded that seen in placebo recipients.

The V gene end was trimmed by 5 bases and the J gene end by 4 bases; junction bases not matched to a gene: 7. CDR1 is SGHAT, CDR2 FQNNGV, per germline. CDR3 length equals 15 residues. Treatment reported: 19 received Ad26.COV2.S at low or high dose, single or two shots; about 5 received placebo; per-sample allocation not given. Vaccine and placebo recipients were sampled on day 63 after the first injection. At a Boston site, the person donating was an adult of 18-55 years. It was Wuhan-strain SARS-CoV-2 spike that the Ad26 vaccine vector expressed. Assay: immunoSEQ multiplex PCR; the TCRdb copy retains only in-frame clones and omits some. Of roughly 300,000 clones in the sample, 88% were seen once.

The sequence derives from a person between 18 and 65 years old who received the Ad26.COV2.S COVID-19 vaccine or a placebo. This sequence joins TRBV11-2 and TRBJ1-1, with TRBD1 identical over 10 bases. Specimen: peripheral blood, collected in a trial of Ad26.COV2.S vaccine versus placebo. CDR3 sequence (DNA): TGTGCCAGCAGCGTAATGGACAGGGGGATCACTGAAGCTTTCTTT. This translates into CASSVMDRGITEAFF.